These T cell receptor beta chains were read from a single sample in a study of blood T cell repertoires in COVID-19. TCRdb's table, derived via immunoSEQ multiplex PCR, lists solely in-frame clones and lacks some. Altogether about 38,000 clones are present, 80% to 90% being singletons, with the ten largest covering about 1.5%. Sequencing was done on a sample of peripheral blood. The receptors here all came from a man between 60 and 70 years old with COVID-19, enrolled during active disease. Each CDR3 is given with its conserved first and last residue. The order of the fields is V gene, J gene, clone size, D gene, CDR3 protein, CDR3 DNA. A D gene is named only where the DNA matches it firmly. The size field is filled for only some rows; it gives once, few, many or a size class.

V: TRBV19; J: TRBJ1-5; size: .; D: TRBD1; CDR3: CASSMLGQGRANQPQHF; DNA: TGTGCCAGTAGTATGTTGGGACAGGGAAGGGCCAATCAGCCCCAGCATTTT
V: TRBV10-3; J: TRBJ1-1; size: .; D: TRBD1; CDR3: CAISEPDRGWEAFF; DNA: TGTGCCATCAGTGAGCCGGACAGGGGCTGGGAAGCTTTCTTT
V: TRBV5-4; J: TRBJ1-1; size: .; D: TRBD1; CDR3: CASSSPTGRVTEAFF; DNA: TGTGCCAGCAGCTCACCGACAGGGAGAGTCACTGAAGCTTTCTTT
V: TRBV4-2; J: TRBJ1-4; size: .; D: .; CDR3: CASSPTDGGNEKLFF; DNA: TGTGCCAGCAGCCCAACTGACGGAGGGAATGAAAAACTGTTTTTT
V: TRBV11-2; J: TRBJ1-2; size: .; D: .; CDR3: CASSSDSYGYTF; DNA: TGTGCCAGCAGCTCTGACAGCTATGGCTACACCTTC
V: TRBV2; J: TRBJ2-5; size: .; D: TRBD2; CDR3: CASGTSGLAGQNQETQYF; DNA: TGTGCCAGCGGTACTTCGGGACTAGCGGGACAAAACCAAGAGACCCAGTACTTC
V: TRBV18; J: TRBJ2-7; size: .; D: TRBD1; CDR3: CASSPQPAQGASYEQYF; DNA: TGTGCCAGCTCACCGCAGCCTGCTCAGGGGGCGTCTTATGAGCAGTACTTC
V: TRBV11-3; J: TRBJ2-1; size: few; D: .; CDR3: CASSLGTVNEQFF; DNA: TGTGCCAGCAGCTTAGGGACTGTCAATGAGCAGTTCTTC
V: TRBV30; J: TRBJ1-1; size: .; D: TRBD1; CDR3: CAWSSDRVGEAFF; DNA: TGTGCCTGGAGTTCGGACAGGGTAGGTGAAGCTTTCTTT
V: TRBV6-1; J: TRBJ1-3; size: .; D: TRBD1; CDR3: CASSETGEFSGNTIYF; DNA: TGTGCCAGCAGTGAGACAGGGGAGTTCTCTGGAAACACCATATATTTT
V: TRBV5-4; J: TRBJ1-1; size: .; D: TRBD1; CDR3: CASSLGSGGTEAFF; DNA: TGTGCCAGCAGCTTGGGGTCAGGGGGCACTGAAGCTTTCTTT
V: TRBV11-2; J: TRBJ1-3; size: .; D: TRBD1; CDR3: CASRPQGSGNTIYF; DNA: TGTGCCAGCAGACCACAGGGGTCTGGAAACACCATATATTTT
V: TRBV11-3; J: TRBJ1-2; size: .; D: .; CDR3: CASSLTSKEGYTF; DNA: TGTGCCAGCAGCTTAACTTCGAAAGAAGGCTACACCTTC
V: TRBV28; J: TRBJ1-4; size: .; D: .; CDR3: CAIGGPRQNEKLFF; DNA: TGTGCGATAGGTGGGCCACGCCAGAATGAAAAACTGTTTTTT
V: TRBV5-1; J: TRBJ1-1; size: .; D: .; CDR3: CASPVREAFF; DNA: TGCGCCAGCCCCGTCAGGGAAGCTTTCTTT
V: TRBV7-3; J: TRBJ2-1; size: .; D: TRBD2; CDR3: CASSLNGGNEQFF; DNA: TGTGCCAGCAGCTTGAACGGGGGGAATGAGCAGTTCTTC
V: TRBV5-1; J: TRBJ2-3; size: .; D: TRBD2; CDR3: CASSLMLTSGSTDTQYF; DNA: TGCGCCAGCAGCTTGATGCTGACTAGCGGTAGCACAGATACGCAGTATTTT
V: TRBV11-2; J: TRBJ1-1; size: .; D: .; CDR3: CASSLGLGGEAFF; DNA: TGTGCCAGCAGCTTAGGGCTAGGGGGTGAAGCTTTCTTT
V: TRBV6-5; J: TRBJ1-2; size: .; D: .; CDR3: CASSLGAGFDGYTF; DNA: TGTGCCAGCAGTTTGGGTGCGGGATTTGATGGCTACACCTTC
V: TRBV6-2/TRBV6-3; J: TRBJ2-7; size: .; D: .; CDR3: CASSYSDGDEQYF; DNA: TGTGCCAGCAGTTACTCGGACGGGGACGAGCAGTACTTC
V: TRBV30; J: TRBJ2-2; size: .; D: .; CDR3: CAWGSVNTGELFF; DNA: TGTGCCTGGGGATCAGTGAACACCGGGGAGCTGTTTTTT
V: TRBV29-1; J: TRBJ1-2; size: .; D: .; CDR3: CSASGGGVNYGYTF; DNA: TGCAGCGCCTCGGGTGGGGGGGTGAACTATGGCTACACCTTC
V: TRBV2; J: TRBJ2-1; size: .; D: .; CDR3: CASNWDGSFNEQFF; DNA: TGTGCCAGCAACTGGGACGGGAGTTTCAATGAGCAGTTCTTC
V: TRBV19; J: TRBJ1-2; size: .; D: TRBD1; CDR3: CASSILSRQGFGYTF; DNA: TGTGCCAGTAGTATACTTTCTCGACAGGGATTCGGCTACACCTTC
V: TRBV10-2; J: TRBJ2-4; size: .; D: .; CDR3: CASSGSRRVGDIQYF; DNA: TGCGCCAGCAGTGGTTCTCGTCGAGTCGGGGACATTCAGTACTTC
V: TRBV5-1; J: TRBJ1-4; size: .; D: TRBD1; CDR3: CASSLATGGRATNEKLFF; DNA: TGCGCCAGCAGCTTGGCGACAGGGGGCCGTGCAACTAATGAAAAACTGTTTTTT
V: TRBV19; J: TRBJ2-7; size: .; D: .; CDR3: CASRGVGYGYEQYF; DNA: TGTGCCAGTAGAGGGGTGGGTTACGGCTACGAGCAGTACTTC
V: TRBV5-4; J: TRBJ2-6; size: .; D: .; CDR3: CASSLDMASGANVLTF; DNA: TGTGCCAGCAGCCTCGACATGGCCTCTGGGGCCAACGTCCTGACTTTC
V: TRBV6-9; J: TRBJ2-7; size: .; D: TRBD1; CDR3: CASSPTGSSYEQYF; DNA: TGTGCCAGCAGCCCGACAGGGAGTAGCTACGAGCAGTACTTC
V: TRBV6-5; J: TRBJ2-2; size: .; D: TRBD1; CDR3: CASKARGLTGELFF; DNA: TGTGCCAGCAAGGCCAGGGGGCTAACCGGGGAGCTGTTTTTT
V: TRBV9; J: TRBJ1-3; size: .; D: TRBD1; CDR3: CASSVVDGQGANTIYF; DNA: TGTGCCAGCAGCGTAGTTGATGGACAGGGGGCAAACACCATATATTTT
V: TRBV19; J: TRBJ1-1; size: .; D: .; CDR3: CASNIYTEAFF; DNA: TGTGCCAGTAACATCTACACTGAAGCTTTCTTT
V: TRBV4-1; J: TRBJ2-2; size: .; D: .; CDR3: CASSQQTSGTGELFF; DNA: TGCGCCAGCAGCCAACAGACTAGTGGGACCGGGGAGCTGTTTTTT
V: TRBV3-1/TRBV3-2; J: TRBJ2-5; size: .; D: TRBD1; CDR3: CASSQGQGTETQYF; DNA: TGTGCCAGCAGCCAGGGACAGGGGACAGAGACCCAGTACTTC
V: TRBV7-9; J: TRBJ2-1; size: .; D: .; CDR3: CACTPRGGSNEQFF; DNA: TGTGCCTGTACGCCCCGGGGAGGAAGTAATGAGCAGTTCTTC
V: TRBV11-2; J: TRBJ1-1; size: .; D: TRBD1; CDR3: CASSFRDRTNTEAFF; DNA: TGTGCCAGCAGCTTTCGGGACAGGACGAACACTGAAGCTTTCTTT
V: TRBV28; J: TRBJ2-3; size: .; D: .; CDR3: CASSFSILGQYF; DNA: TGTGCCAGCAGTTTTTCGATTCTAGGGCAGTATTTT